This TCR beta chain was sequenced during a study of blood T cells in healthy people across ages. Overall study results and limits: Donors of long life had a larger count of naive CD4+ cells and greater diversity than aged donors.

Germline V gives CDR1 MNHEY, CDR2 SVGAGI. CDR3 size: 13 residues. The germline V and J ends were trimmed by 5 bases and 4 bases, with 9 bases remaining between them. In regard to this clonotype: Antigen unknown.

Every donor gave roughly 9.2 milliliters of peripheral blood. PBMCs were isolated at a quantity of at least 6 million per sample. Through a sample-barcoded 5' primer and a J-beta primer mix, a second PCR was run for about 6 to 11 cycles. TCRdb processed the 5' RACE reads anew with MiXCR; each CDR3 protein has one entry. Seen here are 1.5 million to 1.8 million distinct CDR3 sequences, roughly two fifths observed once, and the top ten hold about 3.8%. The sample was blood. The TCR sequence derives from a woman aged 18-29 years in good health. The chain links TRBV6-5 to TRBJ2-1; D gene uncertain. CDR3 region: CASSDWQYNEQFF. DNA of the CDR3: TGTGCCAGCAGTGACTGGCAGTACAATGAGCAGTTCTTC.